Sequencing of this T cell receptor (beta chain) was carried out in a study of shared clonotypes between healthy human individuals. General observations from the study: What naive subsets generally showed was a larger estimated richness than memory subsets showed. The naive CD4 repertoires of several donors were compared, and around 5% of clonotypes were shared.

The CDR3 runs 14 residues. Between the trimmed V and J ends, which lost 0 bases and 4 bases, there was a span of 6 bases. Germline loops: CDR1 SGHAT, CDR2 FQNNGV. Samples underwent the assay at deep level. Method: immunoSEQ multiplex PCR; TCRdb's copy keeps in-frame clones and lacks some. The sample lists millions of clones; roughly 93% were seen once. To note about this clone: Its cognate antigen is unknown.

All donors qualified as healthy HIV-negative adults and had experienced no recent acute infections or vaccinations. The chain has TRBV11-2 and TRBJ2-2; unclear D gene. The source is a man aged 18 to 35 in good health. Some clones in this sample may be carry-over from other donors' samples. The sequenced material came from naive CD4+ T cells from PBMCs. Described subset: CD45RA+ positively selected. CDR3 region: CASSLDGRTGELFF. Written as DNA, the CDR3 is TGTGCCAGCAGCTTAGATGGCCGCACCGGGGAGCTGTTTTTT. Looking up the rest from reference TRBV11-2 and TRBJ2-2 gives the full variable domain: EAGVAQSPRYKIIEKRQSVAFWCNPISGHATLYWYQQILGQGPKLLIQFQNNGVVDDSQLPKDRFSAERLKGVDSTLKIQPAKLEDSAVYLCASSLDGRTGELFFGEGSRLTVL.